This TCR beta chain was obtained from a study of T cell repertoires in ileal Crohn's disease (dated 2019 in TCRdb). A note on the overall study: The median duration of disease was 6 to 10 years, and at the time of surgery around 32% of patients were active smokers. All patients had surgery for a complication: stricturing disease in roughly 60% and penetrating disease in 39%. Roughly half of the patients were given postoperative therapy, with under 12 receiving thiopurines and about 19 receiving anti-TNF agents. M6 samples consisted of neoterminal ileum biopsies collected during postoperative colonoscopy. The TCR repertoire was analysed in about 50 patients with Crohn's disease drawn from a prospective multicentre cohort. Running in parallel with the study was a multicentre cohort set up to find predictors of early endoscopic recurrence following ileocolonic resection. A Rutgeerts score higher than i0 was the definition used for endoscopic postoperative recurrence. A total of around 150 mucosal samples from some 60 patients were sequenced, collected from several sites on the surgical specimen as well as at postoperative endoscopy. Broad study findings and their caveats: Higher percentages of high-frequency clones at the time of surgery were linked to endoscopic recurrence, and every patient with clonality above 26.8% (18/57) had recurrence. Compared with CD4 T cells, sorted CD8 T cells held more high-frequency clones, which suggests that the mucosal expansions were mostly CD8. Compared with non-smokers, patients who were active smokers at surgery showed a significantly higher proportion of clonal expansions (about 27% vs 20%, p=0.02). Within the first year after surgery, the timing of postoperative endoscopy varied, and the median delay was almost seven months. Only a subgroup of patients, of unstated size, had mucosal CD4 and CD8 T cells sorted and sequenced.

The intended sense of this specimen's time point label: neoterminal ileum biopsy at postoperative endoscopy, about 6 months after surgery. Eligible patients were adults with ileal or ileocolonic Crohn's disease who had an indication for ileocolonic resection. Whole ileal mucosal biopsies were kept frozen at -80 degrees C prior to DNA extraction. Genomic DNA was isolated from frozen whole biopsies using a TRizol-based method, and the DNA was quantified with a NanoDrop 2000 spectrophotometer. Around 0.45 micrograms of biopsy DNA per sample were submitted for commercial TCRB immunosequencing. Adaptive Biotechnology amplified CDR3 regions from genomic DNA with a two-step multiplex PCR that controlled for amplification bias. The first PCR used primers for every V and J gene segment; the second PCR added barcodes and Illumina adapters. CDR3 libraries were sequenced on an Illumina instrument. The study's own analysis went as follows. The analysis drew on both the pipelines supplied by the vendor and custom analysis of the raw data in R/Bioconductor running R version 3.3.0. Clonality, ranging from 0 to 1, was calculated as the inverse of the normalised Shannon entropy of all productive clones. High-frequency clones were defined as the repertoire share of the top 100 clones, retaining only clones passing a 95% confidence test. The Simpson index measured repertoire diversity, and the Morisita-Horn index measured overlap between samples. The table comes from immuneACCESS by way of TCRdb, which keeps in-frame sequences with V and J called. Part of the clones is missing from these tables; in studies checked, under half for an unresolved V gene and the rest for unknown reasons. V and J calls and clone size are copied from that table; D and trimming were computed from the DNA. This sample has approximately 2,500 clones in its table, and roughly 85% of those were observed once. About 11% of the sample belongs to the ten largest clones.

Concerning this clone itself: Its antigen is not yet known. No quality values exist for individual bases; no much larger clone is one base distant.

V is pared back by 5 bases and J by 1 base, with 12 bases lying between the germline termini. From the cysteine through the phenylalanine, the CDR3 covers 14 amino acids. The retained sequence is limited to the CDR3, 42 bases, with the frame set at the first base. The germline V gene gives CDR1 as MDHEN and CDR2 as SYDVKM. The chain couples TRBV28 to TRBJ2-7; a tentative D call is TRBD2 (6 bases match). The sequenced material came from ileal tissue. This clonotype was obtained from an adult with Crohn's disease. The CDR3 protein sequence reads: CASSTSGRSYEQYF. Read as DNA, the sequence is TGTGCCAGCAGTACAAGCGGGCGTTCCTACGAGCAGTACTTC.